This T cell receptor (beta chain) was obtained from a study of Ad26.COV2.S vaccination and SARS-CoV-2 variants. Across the study: Intramuscular Ad26.COV2.S doses were given once or twice, 56 days apart.

TCRdb's table, derived via immunoSEQ multiplex PCR, lists solely in-frame clones and lacks some. The sample shows roughly 410,000 clones, under 90% of them seen only once. General study results and limits: Non-spike TCR breadth did not differ much between vaccine and placebo recipients.

Details on this clone: Antigen unknown.

J lost 6 bases, V lost 4 bases, and 8 bases had no gene match. This CDR3 contains 14 residues. Germline CDR1 and CDR2: MNHEY and SVGEGT. Sample treatment: 15 to 20 received Ad26.COV2.S at low or high dose, single or two shots; roughly five received placebo; per-sample allocation not given. Specimens were obtained on day 63 following the first vaccine or placebo injection. The administered vaccine (an Ad26 vector) expressed Wuhan-strain SARS-CoV-2 spike. This TCR came from a person aged 18-60 years who received the Ad26.COV2.S COVID-19 vaccine or a placebo. This chain uses TRBV6-2 or TRBV6-3 with TRBJ1-2, with 7 nucleotides matching TRBD1. The starting material was peripheral blood, obtained in a trial of Ad26.COV2.S vaccine versus placebo. In DNA form, the CDR3 reads TGTGCCAGCAGTTTCCCGACAGGGTTTGATGGCTACACCTTC. Protein: CASSFPTGFDGYTF.